This passage covers 27 T cell receptor beta chains from one sample sequenced in a study of blood T cell repertoires in COVID-19. Libraries were prepared by immunoSEQ multiplex PCR; TCRdb keeps only in-frame clonotypes and omits some of them. Of 50,000 to 75,000 clones in the sample, under 90% were seen once. The sequencing input was peripheral blood. These receptors came from a man aged 55 to 70 with acute or convalescent COVID-19.

This rearrangement joins TRBV2 to TRBJ1-5, with D perhaps TRBD1 (6 bases). V gave up 6 bases and J gave up 4 bases, with 13 bases separating them. The germline CDR1 and CDR2 sequences are SNHLY and FYNNEI. There are 14 residues in the CDR3. In DNA, the CDR3 is TGTGCCAGCAGCGTATTTCAGGGGAATCAGCCCCAGCATTTT. The encoded protein is CASSVFQGNQPQHF. The full variable domain, in which reference TRBV2 and TRBJ1-5 provide the parts outside the CDR3, is EPEVTQTPSHQVTQMGQEVILRCVPISNHLYFYWYRQILGQKVEFLVSFYNNEISEKSEIFDDQFSVERPDGSNFTLKIRSTKLEDSAMYFCASSVFQGNQPQHFGDGTRLSIL.

This clone was detected once. The CDR3 is CATHAGGGETQYF. CDR3 nucleotides: TGTGCCACTCACGCGGGGGGGGGAGAGACCCAGTACTTC. The chain carries TRBV27 and TRBJ2-5, with 9 bases aligning to TRBD2. The CDR3 is 13 amino acids. The V segment lost 10 bases and the J segment 4 bases; nucleotides outside the gene matches: 7. Germline-derived CDR1 and CDR2 are MNHEY and SMNVEV (reference sequence).

The chain uses TRBV19 and TRBJ2-6; weak D call: TRBD2 (6 bases). CDR3 length: 16 amino acids. Between the trimmed V and J ends, which lost 1 base and 5 bases, there was a span of 12 bases. In germline, CDR1 is LNHDA, CDR2 SQIVND (reference sequence). Here the CDR3 DNA reads TGTGCCAGTAGTATAGCTGGGGGAGGTTGGGCCAACGTCCTGACTTTC. Residues: CASSIAGGGWANVLTF.

Worth noting for this clone: One junction end disagrees with the germline gene, perhaps due to a read error. The rearrangement links TRBV5-1 to TRBJ1-3; no definite D call. There are 17 residues in the CDR3. Looked up from germline, CDR1 is SGHRS and CDR2 is YFSETQ. The CDR3 reads CASSLEHPGGSGNTIYF. The CDR3 coding sequence is TGCGCCAGCAGCTTGGAACACCCGGGAGGCTCTGGAAACACTATATATTTT.

The CDR3 sequence: CASSLVDRVDQPQHF. The DNA of the CDR3 is TGTGCCAGCAGCTTAGTAGACAGGGTCGATCAGCCCCAGCATTTT. This sequence joins TRBV7-2 and TRBJ1-5, with 7 bases aligning to TRBD1. This CDR3 region has 15 residues. With 1 base clipped from V and 5 bases from J, the junction kept 5 bases outside the gene matches. Germline CDR1 SGHTA, CDR2 FQGNSA.

This chain joins TRBV28 and TRBJ1-1; 10 nucleotides agree with TRBD1. CDR1 is MDHEN and CDR2 is SYDVKM in the germline V gene. V was clipped by 6 bases and J by 5 bases; unmatched bases: 3. The CDR3 length is 13 residues. CDR3 in DNA: TGTGCCAGCAGGGGACAGGGGCGGACTGAAGCTTTCTTT. It specifies CASRGQGRTEAFF.

The chain uses TRBV7-9 and TRBJ1-1; D not resolved. Germline CDR1 and CDR2: SEHNR and FQNEAQ (reference sequence). The CDR3 runs to 15 residues. V lost 6 bases and J 1 base, leaving 15 bases between the germline ends. CDR3 amino acids: CASRPRLRENTEAFF. In nucleotides, the CDR3 is TGTGCCAGCAGGCCTAGGTTGCGGGAGAACACTGAAGCTTTCTTT.

This sequence joins TRBV3-1 (or the pseudogene TRBV3-2) and TRBJ1-6; D is perhaps TRBD1 (6 bases). The CDR3 totals 12 residues. V was shortened by 4 bases and J by 8 bases, with 6 bases between the two germline ends. Per germline, CDR1 LGHDT and CDR2 YNNKEL (reference sequence). The CDR3 region has the DNA TGTGCCAGCAGCCCAGGGGATTCACCCCTCCACTTT. Protein product: CASSPGDSPLHF.

V and J are TRBV5-6 and TRBJ1-1; D perhaps matches TRBD1 (5 bases). Trimming pared 4 bases from V and 5 bases from J, leaving 9 bases between. Per germline, CDR1 SGHDT and CDR2 YYEEEE. The CDR3 is made up of 12 amino acids. The DNA of the CDR3 is TGTGCCAGCAGCCTCAGGGCTACTGAAGCTTTCTTT. Its protein is CASSLRATEAFF.

The CDR3 loop reads CASSPNPGPPYGYTF. The CDR3 coding sequence is TGTGCCAGCAGTCCAAATCCAGGGCCGCCCTATGGCTACACCTTC. J is TRBJ1-2 and V is TRBV27; D is perhaps TRBD1 (5 bases). The CDR3 has 15 residues. Trimming stripped 5 bases from V and 4 bases from J, with 17 bases between. Germline values: CDR1 MNHEY, CDR2 SMNVEV (reference sequence).

Here the CDR3 reads CASSYLGGDTDTQYF. In DNA, the CDR3 is TGTGCCAGCAGCTATCTGGGGGGAGACACAGATACGCAGTATTTT. The chain couples TRBV11-2 to TRBJ2-3, with TRBD2 as a possible D gene (6 bases). The CDR3 has 15 amino acids. V was shortened by 4 bases and J by 2 bases, with 13 bases between the two germline ends. The germline CDR1 and CDR2 sequences are SGHAT and FQNNGV.

This clone was observed once. The chain employs TRBV6-6 and TRBJ1-1; D remains ambiguous. V shed 5 bases and J shed 1 base, with 14 bases lying between them. CDR3 size: 15 residues. Germline V lookup: CDR1 MNHNY, CDR2 SVGAGI (reference sequence). CDR3 nucleotides: TGTGCCAGCAGTACCCGGGCCGGAGGGAACACTGAAGCTTTCTTT. This sequence encodes CASSTRAGGNTEAFF.

CDR3 nucleotide sequence: TGCAGCGTTGATAGAGGATGGTATGGCTACACCTTC. Its translation: CSVDRGWYGYTF. V is TRBV29-1 and J is TRBJ1-2; D remains unclear. Trimming stripped 3 bases from V and 5 bases from J, with 10 bases between. This CDR3 has 12 residues. Germline V CDR1 and CDR2: SQVTM, ANQGSEA. The complete variable domain, with remaining parts taken from reference TRBV29-1 and TRBJ1-2, reads SAVISQKPSRDICQRGTSLTIQCQVDSQVTMMFWYRQQPGQSLTLIATANQGSEATYESGFVIDKFPISRPNLTFSTLTVSNMSPEDSSIYLCSVDRGWYGYTFGSGTRLTVV.

The rearrangement joins TRBV30 to TRBJ2-1; 7 bases match TRBD1. The germline V gene encodes CDR1 GTSNPN and CDR2 SVGIG (reference sequence). This CDR3 spans 13 amino acids. After removal of 4 bases from V and 9 bases from J, the junction contained 9 bases not matched to a gene. The CDR3 spells CAWNRGVGSEQFF. For the CDR3, the DNA is TGTGCCTGGAACAGGGGCGTCGGTAGTGAGCAGTTCTTC.

The V and J genes are TRBV24-1 and TRBJ2-5; possibly TRBD1 for D (5 bases). CDR1 and CDR2 (germline): KGHDR, SFDVKD. The CDR3 runs 15 residues. The V and J ends lost 6 bases and 1 base respectively, with 14 bases between them. The CDR3 region has the DNA TGTGCCACCAGTAAGCAGGGAACGGCCCAAGAGACCCAGTACTTC. Its translation is CATSKQGTAQETQYF.

The CDR3 sequence is CASSLEAGGNEKLFF. The CDR3, as DNA: TGCGCCAGCAGCTTGGAGGCAGGGGGAAATGAAAAACTGTTTTTT. This chain links TRBV5-1 with TRBJ1-4, with 7 bases lining up with TRBD1. Trimming cost V 0 bases and J 5 bases; bases outside gene matches: 4. CDR1 and CDR2 (germline): SGHRS, YFSETQ. The CDR3 covers 15 residues.

The chain employs TRBV2 and TRBJ1-1; 7 bases align to TRBD1. The CDR3 is made up of 14 amino acids. Unmatched junction bases numbered 12, after V lost 6 bases and J lost 8 bases. Germline CDR1 and CDR2: SNHLY and FYNNEI. CDR3 protein: CASRRKGGAEEAFF. CDR3 in DNA: TGTGCCAGCAGGAGAAAAGGGGGCGCCGAGGAAGCTTTCTTT.

This chain uses TRBV5-1 with TRBJ2-3; D not certain. The CDR3 is 13 residues long. V shed 5 bases and J shed 0 bases, with 7 bases lying between them. Germline lookup yields CDR1 SGHRS and CDR2 YFSETQ. The CDR3 DNA reads TGCGCCAGCAGTTATACTAGCACAGATACGCAGTATTTT. Its translation: CASSYTSTDTQYF.

In its sample, this clone was seen a few times. V and J are TRBV4-1 and TRBJ1-2; 10 nucleotides match TRBD1. The CDR3 loop spans 19 amino acids. Germline V CDR1 and CDR2: MGHRA, YSYEKL. Trimming removed 4 bases from V and 7 bases from J; junction bases left unmatched: 21. The CDR3: CASSLKTPGQGLVWSGYTF. CDR3 sequence (DNA): TGCGCCAGCAGCCTAAAAACCCCGGGACAGGGGCTGGTATGGAGTGGCTACACCTTC.

The chain has TRBV18 and TRBJ2-1; maybe TRBD2 (5 bases). The CDR3 is 15 residues long. Germline lookup yields CDR1 KGHSH and CDR2 LQKENI. V gave up 0 bases and J gave up 12 bases, with 18 bases separating them. For the CDR3, the DNA is TGTGCCAGCTCACCACCCGGACTGTCATCCAGAGGGCAGTTCTTC. Translated, it gives CASSPPGLSSRGQFF.

This rearrangement joins TRBV19 to TRBJ2-7; D gene uncertain. The CDR3 is made up of 14 amino acids. Germline CDR1 LNHDA, CDR2 SQIVND (reference sequence). V was trimmed by 5 bases and J by 4 bases, leaving 15 bases between them. CDR3 sequence reads: CASSPRVRPYEQYF. CDR3 DNA: TGTGCCAGTAGTCCCCGTGTGAGGCCGTACGAGCAGTACTTC. The whole variable domain, filled in from reference TRBV19 and TRBJ2-7, reads DGGITQSPKYLFRKEGQNVTLSCEQNLNHDAMYWYRQDPGQGLRLIYYSQIVNDFQKGDIAEGYSVSREKKESFPLTVTSAQKNPTAFYLCASSPRVRPYEQYFGPGTRLTVT.

V is TRBV6-5 and J is TRBJ2-1; tentative D call: TRBD1 (6 bases). The CDR3 spans 12 residues. CDR1 and CDR2 (germline): MNHEY, SVGAGI. The V end lost 6 bases, the J end lost 12 bases, and 15 bases lay between the germline ends. The CDR3 region has the DNA TGTGCCAGCAGAGACCGGGACACTTCGCAGTTCTTC. It specifies CASRDRDTSQFF.

The rearrangement joins TRBV12-3 or TRBV12-4 to TRBJ2-2; D unresolved. Between the trimmed V and J ends, which lost 2 bases and 6 bases, there was a span of 7 bases. The length of the CDR3 is 13 residues. The CDR3: CASSLFGSGELFF. The CDR3, as DNA: TGTGCCAGCAGTTTATTCGGGTCCGGGGAGCTGTTTTTT.

This chain links TRBV19 with TRBJ1-2; perhaps TRBD1 as D (6 bases). Germline-derived CDR1 and CDR2 are LNHDA and SQIVND (reference sequence). This CDR3 region has 15 residues. Trimming stripped 4 bases from V and 5 bases from J, with 17 bases between. CDR3 bases: TGTGCCAGTAGTAACCAGGGGAGCGGGAGTTATGGCTACACCTTC. It codes for CASSNQGSGSYGYTF. The full variable domain, rest sourced from reference TRBV19 and TRBJ1-2, is DGGITQSPKYLFRKEGQNVTLSCEQNLNHDAMYWYRQDPGQGLRLIYYSQIVNDFQKGDIAEGYSVSREKKESFPLTVTSAQKNPTAFYLCASSNQGSGSYGYTFGSGTRLTVV.

This chain joins TRBV7-3 and TRBJ2-2; TRBD2 agrees at 9 bases. V was clipped by 2 bases and J by 7 bases; unmatched bases: 8. Germline CDR1 SGHTA, CDR2 FQGTGA. This CDR3 is built from 16 residues. In DNA, the CDR3 is TGTGCCAGCAGCTTACGCCGCGGGGGGGCGATCGGGGAGCTGTTTTTT. Its protein product is CASSLRRGGAIGELFF.

The chain joins TRBV4-1 to TRBJ1-1; D uncertain. This CDR3 contains 17 residues. Germline CDR1 reads MGHRA; CDR2 reads YSYEKL. V lost 1 base, J lost 0 bases, and 15 bases lay in between. CDR3 in amino acids: CASSQVDLGFMNTEAFF. CDR3 DNA sequence: TGCGCCAGCAGCCAAGTCGACCTGGGCTTCATGAACACTGAAGCTTTCTTT.

This chain joins TRBV19 and TRBJ1-5, with D possibly matching TRBD1 (5 bases). Germline-derived CDR1 and CDR2 are LNHDA and SQIVND (reference sequence). Between the trimmed V and J ends, which lost 1 base and 2 bases, there was a span of 9 bases. This CDR3 is built from 15 residues. CDR3 sequence reads: CASSIVGRGNQPQHF. For the CDR3, the DNA is TGTGCCAGTAGTATAGTCGGCAGGGGCAATCAGCCCCAGCATTTT.